The clone carrying this T cell receptor (beta chain) was counted between two and nine times. Sequenced by immunoSEQ multiplex PCR; TCRdb stores in-frame clones only, minus some. The sample consists of more than 450,000 clones, 79% of them appearing once. This sample was included in a study of shared clonotypes between healthy human individuals. The germline V gene encodes CDR1 GTSNPN and CDR2 SVGIG (reference sequence). Trimming cost V 5 bases and J 4 bases; bases outside gene matches: 6. CDR3 length: 13 residues. The TCR was taken from a woman between 40 and 50 years old in good health. Some clones in this sample may be carry-over from other donors' samples. The source material was PBMCs. This chain joins TRBV30 and TRBJ2-5; 8 bases are a match to TRBD2. This CDR3 is CAWGLAGGETQYF. In DNA form, the CDR3 reads TGTGCCTGGGGCCTGGCGGGAGGAGAGACCCAGTACTTC.